The 27 T cell receptor beta chains listed next were all sequenced from one sample in a study of vaccination and CD4 T cells after COVID-19. TCRdb analysed the PCR reads with MiXCR anew, one entry per CDR3 protein. There are around 15,000 distinct CDR3 sequences in the sample; approximately 71% occur only once, and around 1.1% lies in the top ten. The source was CD4+ T cells from blood, collected after SARS-CoV-2 vaccination. These TCRs come from a human donor who had recovered from COVID-19.

J is TRBJ2-7 and V is TRBV6-5, with a weak D call TRBD2 (5 bases). Trimming took 0 bases from V and 7 from J, leaving 19 bases between them. Germline CDR1 and CDR2: MNHEY and SVGAGI. The CDR3 is made up of 16 amino acids. For the CDR3, the DNA is TGTGCCAGCAGTTACTCGAGGGCCTCGCAAGGTGAAGAGCAGTACTTC. Its protein is CASSYSRASQGEEQYF.

The chain employs TRBV7-2 and TRBJ1-1; D might be TRBD1 (5 bases). This CDR3 comprises 13 residues. From germline, CDR1 is SGHTA and CDR2 FQGNSA. The V and J ends lost 5 bases and 1 base respectively, with 8 bases between them. The DNA of the CDR3 is TGTGCCAGCAGCCTCCAGGGGAACACTGAAGCTTTCTTT. Translating it yields CASSLQGNTEAFF.

The chain recombines TRBV20-1 with TRBJ2-5; 8 bases agree with TRBD2. V shed 6 bases and J 2 bases; nucleotides not matched to a gene: 8. The CDR3 has 14 residues. The germline V gene has CDR1 DFQATT and CDR2 SNEGSKA (reference sequence). In nucleotides, the CDR3 is TGCAGTGCCCGGGGACTAGTGCAGCAAGAGACCCAGTACTTC. It yields the protein CSARGLVQQETQYF.

The chain recombines TRBV7-2 with TRBJ2-3, with D perhaps TRBD2 (5 bases). Per germline, CDR1 SGHTA and CDR2 FQGNSA. This CDR3 contains 14 residues. Between the trimmed V and J ends, which lost 5 bases and 2 bases, there was a span of 11 bases. DNA of the CDR3: TGTGCCAGCAGCCCCGGGCGGGTCACAGATACGCAGTATTTT. Translation gives CASSPGRVTDTQYF.

The chain combines TRBV6-5 with TRBJ2-2; D is unclear. V gave up 0 bases and J gave up 6 bases, with 5 bases separating them. Germline CDR1 reads MNHEY; CDR2 reads SVGAGI. The CDR3 length is 13 residues. DNA for the CDR3: TGTGCCAGCAGTTACTCTTTAGCCGGGGAGCTGTTTTTT. Protein product: CASSYSLAGELFF.

The chain links TRBV5-4 to TRBJ1-5; TRBD1 might be the D (5 bases). Per the germline V gene, CDR1 is SGHNT and CDR2 is YYREEE (reference sequence). Trimming left V 2 bases short and J 1 base short, with 7 bases between. The CDR3 extends over 14 amino acids. The CDR3 protein is CASSFGGSNQPQHF. The CDR3 coding sequence is TGTGCCAGCAGCTTCGGGGGGAGCAATCAGCCCCAGCATTTT.

This clonotype was seen only once. The chain employs TRBV24-1 and TRBJ2-7; D is uncertain. The CDR3 has 11 amino acids. Trimming took off 7 bases at V and 4 bases at J, with 7 bases between the two ends. CDR1 and CDR2 (germline): KGHDR, SFDVKD. The chain's CDR3 is CATSSGYEQYF. The CDR3 DNA reads as TGTGCCACCAGCTCGGGTTACGAGCAGTACTTC.

The rearrangement joins TRBV7-3 to TRBJ2-2, with 8 bases aligning to TRBD1. J lost 9 bases, V lost 1 base, and 7 bases had no gene match. CDR1 is SGHTA and CDR2 is FQGTGA in the germline V gene. This CDR3 region has 15 residues. The CDR3 region is CASSLNGQGARELFF. The CDR3, as DNA: TGTGCCAGCAGCTTAAACGGACAGGGCGCGAGGGAGCTGTTTTTT.

In this sample, this clonotype turned up a few times. The V gene is TRBV15, the J gene TRBJ2-2; 11 bases agree with TRBD2. This CDR3 has 18 residues. CDR1 and CDR2 (germline): LNHNV, YYDKDF (reference sequence). V lost 1 base and J lost 5; bases outside the gene matches: 9. The CDR3 sequence: CATSRGTSGRAGTGELFF. CDR3 nucleotide sequence: TGTGCCACCAGCAGAGGTACTAGCGGGAGAGCGGGGACCGGGGAGCTGTTTTTT.

In DNA, the CDR3 is TGTGCCAGCAGCTTAGGACGGTTCGATGGCTACACCTTC. Its translation: CASSLGRFDGYTF. This chain links TRBV7-2 with TRBJ1-2; no clear D gene. Germline V gene sequence: CDR1 SGHTA, CDR2 FQGNSA. The CDR3 contains 13 residues. V shed 1 base and J shed 6 bases, with 9 bases lying between them.

This chain uses TRBV28 with TRBJ1-5; 9 nucleotides align to TRBD1. CDR1 and CDR2 (germline): MDHEN, SYDVKM. The V gene end was trimmed by 9 bases and the J gene end by 2 bases; junction bases not matched to a gene: 2. This CDR3 is built from 13 residues. The CDR3 nucleotides read TGTGCCAGTCGACAGGGGGGCAATCAGCCCCAGCATTTT. Its protein is CASRQGGNQPQHF.

This chain links TRBV6-4 with TRBJ2-1; D not resolved. The germline V gene encodes CDR1 MRHNA and CDR2 SNTAGT. Deletions cut 5 bases from V and 1 base from J, with 18 bases between. The CDR3 runs 17 residues. The CDR3 sequence: CASSPAFISNSYNEQFF. CDR3 in DNA: TGTGCCAGCAGTCCCGCGTTTATTTCAAATTCCTACAATGAGCAGTTCTTC.

CDR3 nucleotides: TGTGCCACCAGTAGCCATACGGCCCCGTACGAGCAGTACTTC. It is translated as CATSSHTAPYEQYF. The chain uses TRBV24-1 and TRBJ2-7; D remains unclear. This CDR3 spans 14 amino acids. Germline loops: CDR1 KGHDR, CDR2 SFDVKD. V was pared by 6 bases and J by 4 bases, with 15 bases between.

The genes are TRBV7-8 and TRBJ1-5; TRBD1 agrees at 11 bases. CDR3 length: 16 residues. The junction had 9 bases not matched to a gene; V was cut back by 3 bases and J by 8 bases. Germline values: CDR1 SGHVS, CDR2 FQNEAQ. The CDR3, as DNA: TGTGCCAGCAGCTTTCAGGAAGGACAGGGGGCTGAGCCCCAGCATTTT. Protein: CASSFQEGQGAEPQHF.

The chain employs TRBV20-1 and TRBJ2-5; 14 nucleotides agree with TRBD2. The CDR3 has 15 residues. V gave up 5 bases and J gave up 4 bases; unmatched junction bases: 6. CDR1 DFQATT and CDR2 SNEGSKA come from the germline V gene (reference sequence). Written as DNA, the CDR3 is TGCAGTGCTCCTGGGACTAGCGGGAGTCTAGAGACCCAGTACTTC. Protein sequence: CSAPGTSGSLETQYF.

The gene calls are TRBV20-1 and TRBJ2-1; D might be TRBD2 (6 bases). The germline V and J ends were trimmed by 0 bases and 10 bases, with 16 bases remaining between them. The CDR3 has 14 residues. Germline V CDR1 and CDR2: DFQATT, SNEGSKA (reference sequence). The CDR3 DNA is TGCAGTGCTAGAGATCTAGGGGACTTCAAAGAGCAGTTCTTC. It yields the protein CSARDLGDFKEQFF.

V usage is TRBV21-1 and J usage is TRBJ1-2. TRBV21-1 is deemed a pseudogene. The CDR3 has 13 amino acids. This CDR3 reads CASSKATNYGYTF. DNA of the CDR3: TGTGCCAGCAGCAAGGCGACAAACTATGGCTACACCTTC.

This CDR3 reads CSASLAGGPVSTDTQYF. CDR3 bases: TGCAGTGCTAGCCTAGCGGGAGGGCCGGTGAGCACAGATACGCAGTATTTT. The J gene is TRBJ2-3, the V gene TRBV20-1; 12 nucleotides align to TRBD2. CDR1 and CDR2 (germline): DFQATT, SNEGSKA (reference sequence). The junction had 7 bases not matched to a gene; V was cut back by 3 bases and J by 0 bases. This CDR3 contains 17 residues.

The V and J genes are TRBV10-3 and TRBJ2-3; tentatively, D is TRBD2 (5 bases). Germline loops: CDR1 ENHRY, CDR2 SYGVKD. This CDR3 is 12 amino acids long. V was cut by 7 bases and J by 2 bases, with 7 bases left in between. CDR3 sequence: CAINGDTDTQYF. CDR3 bases: TGTGCCATCAACGGGGACACAGATACGCAGTATTTT.

The chain uses TRBV20-1 and TRBJ1-2, with D unresolved. V was trimmed by 1 base and J by 5 bases, leaving 8 bases between them. Per germline, CDR1 DFQATT and CDR2 SNEGSKA (reference sequence). The CDR3 sequence is 12 residues long. CDR3 DNA: TGCAGTGCTAGAGTAGGGATATATGGCTACACCTTC. Its protein product is CSARVGIYGYTF.

Written as DNA, the CDR3 is TGTGCCAGCAGCTCCGATAGGAATTATGGCTACACCTTC. Translated: CASSSDRNYGYTF. The V and J genes are TRBV11-2 and TRBJ1-2, with D hard to call. The CDR3 extends over 13 amino acids. Germline values: CDR1 SGHAT, CDR2 FQNNGV. Trimming left V 4 bases short and J 5 bases short, with 11 bases between.

The chain combines TRBV15 with TRBJ2-3, with D possibly being TRBD2 (6 bases). The CDR3 totals 16 residues. The germline gives CDR1 LNHNV, CDR2 YYDKDF (reference sequence). Trimming took 1 base from V and 2 from J, leaving 13 bases between them. CDR3 nucleotides: TGTGCCACCAGCAGAGGACCGGGACTTGACACAGATACGCAGTATTTT. It translates to CATSRGPGLDTDTQYF.

The rearrangement uses TRBV7-2 and TRBJ2-3, with D hard to call. The CDR3 spans 14 residues. Germline-derived CDR1 and CDR2 are SGHTA and FQGNSA. With 1 base removed from V and 1 base from J, the gap between germline ends came to 6 bases. The DNA of the CDR3 is TGTGCCAGCAGCTTAGGGATCGGCACAGATACGCAGTATTTT. Translation gives CASSLGIGTDTQYF.

The chain carries TRBV6-1 and TRBJ2-3; 7 positions agree with TRBD1. The CDR3 spans 16 residues. CDR1 is MNHNS and CDR2 is SASEGT in the germline V gene. The V and J ends lost 4 bases and 4 bases, in that order; junction bases with no gene match: 11. CDR3 DNA: TGTGCCAGCAGTGTATCGACAGGGAGTATCGCAGATACGCAGTATTTT. This sequence encodes CASSVSTGSIADTQYF.

The genes are TRBV20-1 and TRBJ2-3; 8 bases agree with TRBD2. The CDR3 contains 14 residues. Germline V CDR1 and CDR2: DFQATT, SNEGSKA (reference sequence). V lost 6 bases to trimming and J lost 2 bases; unmatched junction nucleotides: 7. CDR3 protein: CSALGLAPTDTQYF. The CDR3, as DNA: TGCAGTGCCTTAGGACTAGCCCCCACAGATACGCAGTATTTT.

The chain links TRBV2 to TRBJ2-3; either TRBD1 or TRBD2 may supply D (5 bases each). This CDR3 region has 13 residues. CDR1 is SNHLY, CDR2 FYNNEI, per germline. V was shortened by 8 bases and J by 2 bases, with 11 bases between the two germline ends. The DNA for the CDR3 is TGTGCCAGCTCCTGGGACCTCACAGATACGCAGTATTTT. Protein: CASSWDLTDTQYF.

The rearrangement links TRBV7-9 to TRBJ2-7; possibly TRBD1 or TRBD2 for D (5 bases each). The V gene's germline CDR1 is SEHNR and CDR2 FQNEAQ (reference sequence). There are 17 residues in the CDR3. V was pared by 3 bases and J by 2 bases, with 20 bases between. The CDR3 spells CASSFRPQEAGTYEQYF. Here the CDR3 DNA reads TGTGCCAGCAGCTTCCGACCCCAGGAGGCAGGGACCTACGAGCAGTACTTC.